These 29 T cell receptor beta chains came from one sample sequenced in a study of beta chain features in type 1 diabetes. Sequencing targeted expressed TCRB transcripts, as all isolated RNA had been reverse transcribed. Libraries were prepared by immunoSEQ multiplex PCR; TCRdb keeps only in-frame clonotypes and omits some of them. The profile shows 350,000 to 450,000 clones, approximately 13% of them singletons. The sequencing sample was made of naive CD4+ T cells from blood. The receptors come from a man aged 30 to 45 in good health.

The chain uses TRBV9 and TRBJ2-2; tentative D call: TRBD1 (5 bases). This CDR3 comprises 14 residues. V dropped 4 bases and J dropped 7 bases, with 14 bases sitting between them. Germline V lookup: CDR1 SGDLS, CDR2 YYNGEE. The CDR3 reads CASSPRTNLGELFF. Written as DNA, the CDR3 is TGTGCCAGCAGCCCGAGGACAAATCTCGGGGAGCTGTTTTTT.

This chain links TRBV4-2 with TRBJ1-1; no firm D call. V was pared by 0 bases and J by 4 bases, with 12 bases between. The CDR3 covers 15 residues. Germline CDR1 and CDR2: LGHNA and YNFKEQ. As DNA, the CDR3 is TGTGCCAGCAGCCAAGACCCTCGGAGGCTCACTGAAGCTTTCTTT. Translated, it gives CASSQDPRRLTEAFF.

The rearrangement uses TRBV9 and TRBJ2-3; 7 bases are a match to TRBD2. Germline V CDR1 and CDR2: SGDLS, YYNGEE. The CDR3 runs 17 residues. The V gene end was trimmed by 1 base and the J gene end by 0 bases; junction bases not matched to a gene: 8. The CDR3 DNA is TGTGCCAGCAGCGTACGCGGCGGGGGAGCTAGCACAGATACGCAGTATTTT. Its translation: CASSVRGGGASTDTQYF.

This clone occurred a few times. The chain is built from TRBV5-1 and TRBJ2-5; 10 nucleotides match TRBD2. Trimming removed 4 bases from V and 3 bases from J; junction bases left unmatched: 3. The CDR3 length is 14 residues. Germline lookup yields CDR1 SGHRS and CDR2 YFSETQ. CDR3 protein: CASSPGTSEETQYF. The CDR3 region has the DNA TGCGCCAGCAGCCCCGGGACTAGCGAAGAGACCCAGTACTTC.

The chain's CDR3 is CASSHRTGASYEQYF. Written as DNA, the CDR3 is TGCGCCAGCAGCCATAGGACAGGCGCCTCCTACGAGCAGTACTTC. The rearrangement uses TRBV4-3 and TRBJ2-7, with 7 bases lining up with TRBD1. The junction had 5 bases not matched to a gene; V was cut back by 3 bases and J by 0 bases. The germline gives CDR1 LGHNA, CDR2 YSLEER. The CDR3 has 15 amino acids.

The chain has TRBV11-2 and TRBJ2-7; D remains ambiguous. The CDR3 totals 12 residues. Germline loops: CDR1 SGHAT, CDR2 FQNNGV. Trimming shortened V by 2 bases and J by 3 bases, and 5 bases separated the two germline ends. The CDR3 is CASSLTYYEQYF. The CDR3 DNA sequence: TGTGCCAGCAGCTTAACGTACTACGAGCAGTACTTC.

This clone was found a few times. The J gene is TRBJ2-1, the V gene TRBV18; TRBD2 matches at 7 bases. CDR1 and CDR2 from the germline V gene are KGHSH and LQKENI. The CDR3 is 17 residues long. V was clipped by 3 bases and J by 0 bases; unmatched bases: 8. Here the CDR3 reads CASSPELALSSYNEQFF. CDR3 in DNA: TGTGCCAGCTCACCCGAACTAGCGCTTAGCTCCTACAATGAGCAGTTCTTC.

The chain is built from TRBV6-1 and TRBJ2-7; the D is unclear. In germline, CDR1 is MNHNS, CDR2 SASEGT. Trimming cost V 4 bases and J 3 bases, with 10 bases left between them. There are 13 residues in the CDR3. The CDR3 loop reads CASSVSGNYEQYV. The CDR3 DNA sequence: TGTGCCAGCAGTGTTTCGGGCAACTACGAGCAGTACGTC.

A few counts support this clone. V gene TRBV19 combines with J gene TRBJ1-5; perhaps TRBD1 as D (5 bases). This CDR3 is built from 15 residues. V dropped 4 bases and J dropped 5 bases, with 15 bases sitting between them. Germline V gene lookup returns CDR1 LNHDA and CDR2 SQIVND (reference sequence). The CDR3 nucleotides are TGTGCCAGTAGTAGGTCCGGGAGGGGCTATCAGCCCCAGCATTTT. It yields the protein CASSRSGRGYQPQHF.

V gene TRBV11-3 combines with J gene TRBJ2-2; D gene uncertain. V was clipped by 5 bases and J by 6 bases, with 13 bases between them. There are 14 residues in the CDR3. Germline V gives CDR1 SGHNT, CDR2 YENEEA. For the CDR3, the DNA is TGTGCCAGCAGCCCTCTTAGTACGGCCGGGGAGCTGTTTTTT. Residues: CASSPLSTAGELFF.

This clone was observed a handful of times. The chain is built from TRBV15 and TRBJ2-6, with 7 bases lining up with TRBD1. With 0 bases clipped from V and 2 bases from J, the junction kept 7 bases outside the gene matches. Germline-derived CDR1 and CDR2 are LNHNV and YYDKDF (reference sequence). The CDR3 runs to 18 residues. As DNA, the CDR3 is TGTGCCACCAGCAGAGATCCGACAGGGAATCCTGGGGCCAACGTCCTGACTTTC. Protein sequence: CATSRDPTGNPGANVLTF. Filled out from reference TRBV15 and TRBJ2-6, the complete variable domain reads DAMVIQNPRYQVTQFGKPVTLSCSQTLNHNVMYWYQQKSSQAPKLLFHYYDKDFNNEADTPDNFQSRRPNTSFCFLDIRSPGLGDTAMYLCATSRDPTGNPGANVLTFGAGSRLTVL.

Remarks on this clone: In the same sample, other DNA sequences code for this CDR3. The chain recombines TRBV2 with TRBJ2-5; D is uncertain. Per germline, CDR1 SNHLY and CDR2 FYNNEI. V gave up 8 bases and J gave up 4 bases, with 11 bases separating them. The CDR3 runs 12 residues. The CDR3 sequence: CASQVGRETQYF. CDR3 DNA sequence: TGTGCCAGCCAAGTTGGAAGAGAGACCCAGTACTTC.

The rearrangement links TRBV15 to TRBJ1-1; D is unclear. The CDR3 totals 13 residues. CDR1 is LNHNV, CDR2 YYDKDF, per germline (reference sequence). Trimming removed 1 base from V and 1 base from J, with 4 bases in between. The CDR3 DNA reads TGTGCCACCAGCAGAGTGCAGAACACTGAAGCTTTCTTT. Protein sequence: CATSRVQNTEAFF.

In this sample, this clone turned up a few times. CDR3 loop: CASSAVASTDTQYF. The CDR3 DNA reads TGTGCCAGCAGCGCCGTCGCAAGCACAGATACGCAGTATTTT. The chain uses TRBV9 and TRBJ2-3; D remains ambiguous. Deletions cut 3 bases from V and 0 bases from J, with 8 bases between. Germline lookup yields CDR1 SGDLS and CDR2 YYNGEE. This CDR3 contains 14 residues.

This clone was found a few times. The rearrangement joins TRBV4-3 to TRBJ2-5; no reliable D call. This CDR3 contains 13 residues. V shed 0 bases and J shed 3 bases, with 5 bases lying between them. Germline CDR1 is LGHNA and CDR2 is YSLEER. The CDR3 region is CASSQDIEETQYF. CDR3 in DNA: TGCGCCAGCAGCCAAGATATCGAAGAGACCCAGTACTTC.

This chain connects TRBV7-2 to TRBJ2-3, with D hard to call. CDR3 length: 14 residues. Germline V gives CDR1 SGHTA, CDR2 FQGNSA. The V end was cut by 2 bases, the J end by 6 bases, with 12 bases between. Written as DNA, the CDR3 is TGTGCCAGCAGCTTATCCGGGCCTCGGGATACGCAGTATTTT. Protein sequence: CASSLSGPRDTQYF.

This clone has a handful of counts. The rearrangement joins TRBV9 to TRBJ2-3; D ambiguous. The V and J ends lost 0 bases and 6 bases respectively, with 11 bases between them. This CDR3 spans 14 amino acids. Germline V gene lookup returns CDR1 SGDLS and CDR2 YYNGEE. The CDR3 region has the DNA TGTGCCAGCAGCGTAGGCTCGAACTTGGATACGCAGTATTTT. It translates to CASSVGSNLDTQYF.

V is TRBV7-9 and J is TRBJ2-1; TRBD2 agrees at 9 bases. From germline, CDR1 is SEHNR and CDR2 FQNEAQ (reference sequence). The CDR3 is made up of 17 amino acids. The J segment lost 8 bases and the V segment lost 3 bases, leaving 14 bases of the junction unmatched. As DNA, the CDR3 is TGTGCCAGCAGCTTCGTTGCGGGAGGGAACTTTTTGCATGAGCAGTTCTTC. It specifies CASSFVAGGNFLHEQFF.

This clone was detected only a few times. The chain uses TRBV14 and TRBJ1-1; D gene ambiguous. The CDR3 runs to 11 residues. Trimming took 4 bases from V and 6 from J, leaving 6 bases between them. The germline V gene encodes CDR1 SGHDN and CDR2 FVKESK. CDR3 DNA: TGTGCCAGCAGCCCCCGCCCTGAAGCTTTCTTT. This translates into CASSPRPEAFF.

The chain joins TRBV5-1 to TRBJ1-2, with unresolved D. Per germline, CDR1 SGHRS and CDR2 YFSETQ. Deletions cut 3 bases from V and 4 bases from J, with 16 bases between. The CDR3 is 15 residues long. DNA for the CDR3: TGCGCCAGCAGCTATGGGCCAACCGACTTCTATGGCTACACCTTC. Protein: CASSYGPTDFYGYTF.

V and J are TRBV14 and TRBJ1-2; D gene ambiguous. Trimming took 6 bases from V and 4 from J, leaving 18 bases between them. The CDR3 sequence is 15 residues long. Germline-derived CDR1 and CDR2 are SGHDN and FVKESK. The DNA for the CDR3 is TGTGCCAGCAGTCCAGGAGGGCCGGGATTCTATGGCTACACCTTC. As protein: CASSPGGPGFYGYTF.

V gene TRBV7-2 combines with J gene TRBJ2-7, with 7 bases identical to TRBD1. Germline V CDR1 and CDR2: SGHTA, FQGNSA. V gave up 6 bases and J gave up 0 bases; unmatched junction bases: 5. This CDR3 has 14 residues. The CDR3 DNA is TGTGCCAGCAGTTCGACAGGGAGCTCCTACGAGCAGTACTTC. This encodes CASSSTGSSYEQYF. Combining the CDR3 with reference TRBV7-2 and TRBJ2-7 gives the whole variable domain GAGVSQSPSNKVTEKGKDVELRCDPISGHTALYWYRQSLGQGLEFLIYFQGNSAPDKSGLPSDRFSAERTGGSVSTLTIQRTQQEDSAVYLCASSSTGSSYEQYFGPGTRLTVT.

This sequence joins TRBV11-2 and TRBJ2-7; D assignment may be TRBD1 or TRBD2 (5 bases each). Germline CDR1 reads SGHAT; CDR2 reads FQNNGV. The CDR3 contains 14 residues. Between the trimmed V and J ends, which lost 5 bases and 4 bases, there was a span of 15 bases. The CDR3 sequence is CASSAAQRGYEQYF. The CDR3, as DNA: TGTGCCAGCAGCGCCGCACAGAGGGGTTACGAGCAGTACTTC.

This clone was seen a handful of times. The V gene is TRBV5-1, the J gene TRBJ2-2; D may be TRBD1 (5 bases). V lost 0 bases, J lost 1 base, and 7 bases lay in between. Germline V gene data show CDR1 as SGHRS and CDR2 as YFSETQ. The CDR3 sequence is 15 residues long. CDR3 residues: CASSLVQGNTGELFF. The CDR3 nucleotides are TGCGCCAGCAGCTTGGTTCAGGGGAACACCGGGGAGCTGTTTTTT.

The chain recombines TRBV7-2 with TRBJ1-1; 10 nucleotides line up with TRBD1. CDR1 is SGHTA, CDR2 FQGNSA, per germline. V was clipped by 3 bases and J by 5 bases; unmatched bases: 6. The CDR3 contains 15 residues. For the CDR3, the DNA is TGTGCCAGCAGCTTCGGACAGGGGGTCGGTACTGAAGCTTTCTTT. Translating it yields CASSFGQGVGTEAFF.

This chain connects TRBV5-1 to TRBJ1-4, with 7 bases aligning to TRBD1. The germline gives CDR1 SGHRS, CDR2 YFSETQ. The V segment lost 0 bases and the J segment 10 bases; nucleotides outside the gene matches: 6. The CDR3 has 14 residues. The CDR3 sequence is CASSLEQGVGKLFF. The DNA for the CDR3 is TGCGCCAGCAGCTTGGAGCAGGGGGTCGGAAAACTGTTTTTT.

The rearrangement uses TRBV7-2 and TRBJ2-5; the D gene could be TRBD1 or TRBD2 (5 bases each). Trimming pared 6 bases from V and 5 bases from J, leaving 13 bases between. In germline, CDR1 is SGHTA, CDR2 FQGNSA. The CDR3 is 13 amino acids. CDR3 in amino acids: CASRRGSEETQYF. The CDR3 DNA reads TGTGCCAGCAGACGGGGCTCCGAGGAGACCCAGTACTTC.

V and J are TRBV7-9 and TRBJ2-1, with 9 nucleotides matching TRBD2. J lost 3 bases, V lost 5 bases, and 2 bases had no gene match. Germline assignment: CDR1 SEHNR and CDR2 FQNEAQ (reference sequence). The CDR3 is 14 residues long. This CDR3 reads CASSSGGFYNEQFF. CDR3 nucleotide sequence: TGTGCCAGCAGCAGCGGGGGGTTCTACAATGAGCAGTTCTTC.

The CDR3 loop is CASSRSSDSYEQYF. The CDR3 region has the DNA TGCGCCAGCAGCCGGTCTTCGGATTCCTACGAGCAGTACTTC. The chain recombines TRBV5-1 with TRBJ2-7; D not resolved. The CDR3 is 14 residues long. Per germline, CDR1 SGHRS and CDR2 YFSETQ. Between the trimmed V and J ends, which lost 4 bases and 1 base, there was a span of 12 bases. Variable domain in full (rest from reference TRBV5-1 and TRBJ2-7): KAGVTQTPRYLIKTRGQQVTLSCSPISGHRSVSWYQQTPGQGLQFLFEYFSETQRNKGNFPGRFSGRQFSNSRSEMNVSTLELGDSALYLCASSRSSDSYEQYFGPGTRLTVT.